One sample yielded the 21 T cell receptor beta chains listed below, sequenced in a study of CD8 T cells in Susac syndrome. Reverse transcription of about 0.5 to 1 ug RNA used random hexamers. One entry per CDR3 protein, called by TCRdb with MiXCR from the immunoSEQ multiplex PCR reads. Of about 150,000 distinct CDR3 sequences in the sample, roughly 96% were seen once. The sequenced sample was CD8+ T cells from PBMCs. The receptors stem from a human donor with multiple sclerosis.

The DNA of the CDR3 is TGTGCCAGCTTGGGAGCGGGGGGCGCATACAATGAGCAGTTCTTC. Translation: CASLGAGGAYNEQFF. V and J are TRBV27 and TRBJ2-1; 9 bases are shared with TRBD2. The CDR3 extends over 15 amino acids. Germline V CDR1 and CDR2: MNHEY, SMNVEV (reference sequence). V lost 8 bases, J lost 4 bases, and 9 bases stayed unmatched.

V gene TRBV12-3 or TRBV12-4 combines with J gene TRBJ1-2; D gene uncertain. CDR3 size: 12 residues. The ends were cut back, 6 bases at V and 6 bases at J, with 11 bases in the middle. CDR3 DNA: TGTGCCAGCAGCCTTCTTGCGGATGGCTACACCTTC. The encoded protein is CASSLLADGYTF.

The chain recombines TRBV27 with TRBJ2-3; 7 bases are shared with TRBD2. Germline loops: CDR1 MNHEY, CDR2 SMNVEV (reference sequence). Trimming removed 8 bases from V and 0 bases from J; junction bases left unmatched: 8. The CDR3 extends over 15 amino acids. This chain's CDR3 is CASGGRDRSTDTQYF. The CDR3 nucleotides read TGTGCCAGCGGGGGGAGGGACCGAAGCACAGATACGCAGTATTTT.

In DNA, the CDR3 is TGTGCCAGCAGTCCCGGACAGGGAAAGGCCCAAGAGACCCAGTACTTC. The encoded protein is CASSPGQGKAQETQYF. The chain employs TRBV12-3 or TRBV12-4 and TRBJ2-5; 8 nucleotides agree with TRBD1. The trim removed 5 bases at V and 1 base at J, leaving 9 bases unmatched. The CDR3 runs 16 residues.

The CDR3 loop reads CSAQSRIWTGGKETQYF. DNA for the CDR3: TGCAGTGCCCAATCCCGGATATGGACAGGGGGTAAAGAGACCCAGTACTTC. V usage is TRBV20-1 and J usage is TRBJ2-5, with 10 bases aligning to TRBD1. Germline CDR1 is DFQATT and CDR2 is SNEGSKA (reference sequence). After removal of 6 bases from V and 3 bases from J, the junction contained 16 bases not matched to a gene. CDR3 length: 17 residues.

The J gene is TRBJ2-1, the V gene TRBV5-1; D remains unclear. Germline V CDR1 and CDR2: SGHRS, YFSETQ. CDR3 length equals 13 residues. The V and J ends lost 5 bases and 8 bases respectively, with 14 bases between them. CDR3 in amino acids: CASSPTKKDEQFF. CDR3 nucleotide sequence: TGCGCCAGCAGTCCGACCAAGAAGGATGAGCAGTTCTTC.

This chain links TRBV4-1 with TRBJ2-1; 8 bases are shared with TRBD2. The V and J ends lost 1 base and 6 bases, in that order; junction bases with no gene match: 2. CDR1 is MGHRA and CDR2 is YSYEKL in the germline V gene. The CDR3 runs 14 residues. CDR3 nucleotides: TGCGCCAGCAGCCAAGCGGGGGGGCTCAATGAGCAGTTCTTC. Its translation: CASSQAGGLNEQFF.

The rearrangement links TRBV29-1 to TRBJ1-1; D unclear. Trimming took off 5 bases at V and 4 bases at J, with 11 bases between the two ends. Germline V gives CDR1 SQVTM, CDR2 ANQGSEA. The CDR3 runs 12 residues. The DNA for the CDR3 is TGCAGCGTTCGGTCCGGGTTCACTGAAGCTTTCTTT. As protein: CSVRSGFTEAFF. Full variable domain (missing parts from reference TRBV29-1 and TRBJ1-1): SAVISQKPSRDICQRGTSLTIQCQVDSQVTMMFWYRQQPGQSLTLIATANQGSEATYESGFVIDKFPISRPNLTFSTLTVSNMSPEDSSIYLCSVRSGFTEAFFGQGTRLTVV.

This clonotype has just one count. DNA for the CDR3: TGTGCCAGCAGCTTAGGGCAGGACCAAGAGACCCAGTACTTC. Amino acid sequence: CASSLGQDQETQYF. V usage is TRBV7-9 and J usage is TRBJ2-5; D not resolved. V lost 1 base, J lost 0 bases, and 6 bases lay in between. This CDR3 has 14 residues. Germline loops: CDR1 SEHNR, CDR2 FQNEAQ (reference sequence).

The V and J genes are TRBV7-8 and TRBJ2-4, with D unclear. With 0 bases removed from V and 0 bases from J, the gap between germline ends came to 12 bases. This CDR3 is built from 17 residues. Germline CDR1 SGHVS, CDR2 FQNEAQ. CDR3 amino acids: CASSLAPGLIAKNIQYF. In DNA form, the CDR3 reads TGTGCCAGCAGCTTAGCTCCAGGATTAATAGCCAAAAACATTCAGTACTTC.

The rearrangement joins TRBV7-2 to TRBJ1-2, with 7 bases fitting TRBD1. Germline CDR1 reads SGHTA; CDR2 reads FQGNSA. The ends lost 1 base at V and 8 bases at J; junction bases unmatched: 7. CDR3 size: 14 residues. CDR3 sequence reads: CASSLGPQGGGYTF. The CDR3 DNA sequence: TGTGCCAGCAGCTTAGGTCCTCAGGGGGGCGGCTACACCTTC.

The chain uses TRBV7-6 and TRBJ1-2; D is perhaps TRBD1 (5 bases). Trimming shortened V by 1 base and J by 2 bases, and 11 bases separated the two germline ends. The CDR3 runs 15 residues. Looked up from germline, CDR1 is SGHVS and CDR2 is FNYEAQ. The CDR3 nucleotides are TGTGCCAGCAGCTTAGGGGGGGAGTTAAACTATGGCTACACCTTC. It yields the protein CASSLGGELNYGYTF. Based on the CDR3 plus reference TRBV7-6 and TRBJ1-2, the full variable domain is GAGVSQSPRYKVTKRGQDVALRCDPISGHVSLYWYRQALGQGPEFLTYFNYEAQQDKSGLPNDRFSAERPEGSISTLTIQRTEQRDSAMYRCASSLGGELNYGYTFGSGTRLTVV.

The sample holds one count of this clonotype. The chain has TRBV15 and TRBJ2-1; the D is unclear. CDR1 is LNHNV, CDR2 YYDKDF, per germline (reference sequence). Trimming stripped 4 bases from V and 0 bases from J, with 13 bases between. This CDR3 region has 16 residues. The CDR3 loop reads CATSNLKVGSYNEQFF. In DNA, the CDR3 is TGTGCCACCAGCAATTTAAAGGTCGGCTCCTACAATGAGCAGTTCTTC.

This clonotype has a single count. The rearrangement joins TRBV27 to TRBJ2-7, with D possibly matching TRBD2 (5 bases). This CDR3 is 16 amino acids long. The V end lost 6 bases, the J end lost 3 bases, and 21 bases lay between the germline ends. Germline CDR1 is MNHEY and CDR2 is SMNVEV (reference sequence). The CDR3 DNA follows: TGTGCCAGCAGCGAAAGGTCGGGGTATCTCAACTACGAGCAGTACTTC. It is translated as CASSERSGYLNYEQYF.

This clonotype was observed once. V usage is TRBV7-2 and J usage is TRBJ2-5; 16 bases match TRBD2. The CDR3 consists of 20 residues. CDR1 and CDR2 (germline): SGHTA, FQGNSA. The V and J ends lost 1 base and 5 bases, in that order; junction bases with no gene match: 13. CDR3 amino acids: CASSLGPGLAGGTSGETQYF. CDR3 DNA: TGTGCCAGCAGCTTAGGGCCGGGACTAGCGGGGGGGACCTCCGGCGAGACCCAGTACTTC. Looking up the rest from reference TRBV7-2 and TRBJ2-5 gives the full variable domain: GAGVSQSPSNKVTEKGKDVELRCDPISGHTALYWYRQSLGQGLEFLIYFQGNSAPDKSGLPSDRFSAERTGGSVSTLTIQRTQQEDSAVYLCASSLGPGLAGGTSGETQYFGPGTRLLVL.

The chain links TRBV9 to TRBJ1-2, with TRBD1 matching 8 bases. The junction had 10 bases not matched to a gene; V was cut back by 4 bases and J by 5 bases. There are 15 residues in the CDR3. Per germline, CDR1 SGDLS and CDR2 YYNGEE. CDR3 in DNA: TGTGCCAGCAGCCCACGGGACAGGTGGGTATATGGCTACACCTTC. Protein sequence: CASSPRDRWVYGYTF. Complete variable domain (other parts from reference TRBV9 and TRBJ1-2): DSGVTQTPKHLITATGQRVTLRCSPRSGDLSVYWYQQSLDQGLQFLIQYYNGEERAKGNILERFSAQQFPDLHSELNLSSLELGDSALYFCASSPRDRWVYGYTFGSGTRLTVV.

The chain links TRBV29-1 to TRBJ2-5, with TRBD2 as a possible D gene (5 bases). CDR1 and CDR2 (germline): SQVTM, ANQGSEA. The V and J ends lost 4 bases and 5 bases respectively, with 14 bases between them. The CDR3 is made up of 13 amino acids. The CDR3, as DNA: TGCAGCGTTGTTAGGGAGAGTCGGGAGACCCAGTACTTC. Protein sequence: CSVVRESRETQYF.

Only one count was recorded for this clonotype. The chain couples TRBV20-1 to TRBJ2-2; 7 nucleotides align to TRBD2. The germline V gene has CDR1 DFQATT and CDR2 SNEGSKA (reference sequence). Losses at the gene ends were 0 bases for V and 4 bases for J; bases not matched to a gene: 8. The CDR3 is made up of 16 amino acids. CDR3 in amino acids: CSARDRTGGSTGELFF. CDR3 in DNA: TGCAGTGCTAGAGATCGGACCGGGGGGAGCACCGGGGAGCTGTTTTTT.

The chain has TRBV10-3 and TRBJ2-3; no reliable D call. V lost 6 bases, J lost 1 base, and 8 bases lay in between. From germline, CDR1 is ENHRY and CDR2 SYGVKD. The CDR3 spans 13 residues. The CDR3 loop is CAISLVGTDTQYF. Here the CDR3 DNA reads TGTGCCATCAGCTTAGTGGGCACAGATACGCAGTATTTT.

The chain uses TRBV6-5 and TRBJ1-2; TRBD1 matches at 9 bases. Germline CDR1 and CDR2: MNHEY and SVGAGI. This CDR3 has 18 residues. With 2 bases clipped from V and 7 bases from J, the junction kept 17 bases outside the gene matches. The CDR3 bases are TGTGCCAGCAGTTACCGCCGGGACAGGGACCCTAACCCACTTGGCTACACCTTC. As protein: CASSYRRDRDPNPLGYTF.

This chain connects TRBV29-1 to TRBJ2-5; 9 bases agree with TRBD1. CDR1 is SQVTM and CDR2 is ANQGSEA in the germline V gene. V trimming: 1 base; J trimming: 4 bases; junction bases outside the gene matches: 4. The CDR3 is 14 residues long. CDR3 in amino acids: CSVEGTGALETQYF. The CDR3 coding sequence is TGCAGCGTTGAAGGGACAGGGGCTCTAGAGACCCAGTACTTC.